This T cell receptor (beta chain) was identified in a study of cytomegalovirus exposure and HLA in healthy donors. Germline assignment: CDR1 SGHAT and CDR2 FQNNGV. The CDR3 extends over 15 amino acids. V lost 5 bases and J lost 0, with 13 bases in between. Use of 60 Vbeta and 13 Jbeta primers characterized the PCR. The protocol was immunoSEQ multiplex PCR, while the TCRdb copy is restricted to in-frame clones and leaves out a portion. The table has around 100,000 clones, around three quarters seen once. This TCR derives from a woman between 40 and 50 years old in good health and CMV-seropositive. The chain has TRBV11-2 and TRBJ1-1; weak D call: TRBD1 (5 bases). Material for sequencing was PBMCs. CDR3: CASSPWGEMNTEAFF. CDR3 nucleotide sequence: TGTGCCAGCAGCCCGTGGGGGGAAATGAACACTGAAGCTTTCTTT.